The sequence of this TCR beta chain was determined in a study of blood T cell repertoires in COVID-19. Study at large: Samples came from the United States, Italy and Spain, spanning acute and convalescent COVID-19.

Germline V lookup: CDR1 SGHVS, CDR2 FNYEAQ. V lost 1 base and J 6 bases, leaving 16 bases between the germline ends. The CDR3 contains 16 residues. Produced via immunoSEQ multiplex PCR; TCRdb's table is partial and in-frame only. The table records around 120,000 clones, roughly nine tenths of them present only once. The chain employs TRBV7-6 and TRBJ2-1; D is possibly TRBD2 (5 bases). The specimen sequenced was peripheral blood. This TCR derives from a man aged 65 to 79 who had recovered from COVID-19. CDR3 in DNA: TGTGCCAGCAGCTTAGTCACTAGTATTGGTCTCAATGAGCAGTTCTTC. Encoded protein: CASSLVTSIGLNEQFF.